This record covers a single T cell receptor (beta chain). Its antigen is not identified. Clones were sequenced by immunoSEQ multiplex PCR, and TCRdb holds only the in-frame ones, with some missing. The sample consists of approximately 83,000 clones, around four fifths of them appearing once. The CDR3 is made up of 10 amino acids. Deletions cut 2 bases from V and 7 bases from J, with 1 base between. Germline CDR1 is SNHLY and CDR2 is FYNNEI. These data are taken from a study of vaccination effects on CD4 cells after COVID-19. Antigen-specific CD4+ T cells expanded by the ViraFEST assay with viral peptide pools were then sequenced. Researchers isolated CD4+ T cells once about eleven days of culture had elapsed. Vaccine administered to participants consisted of two doses of either BNT162b2 or mRNA-1273.

The chain employs TRBV2 and TRBJ2-3; D not resolved. Sequencing used CD4+ T cells from PBMCs cultured with HCoV-OC43 spike peptides, obtained after COVID-19 vaccination. Noted subset: HCoV-OC43 spike overlapping peptide pool stimulation. The sequence was obtained from a human donor who received a COVID-19 vaccine. CDR3 coding DNA: TGTGCCAGCAGTGAACATACGCAGTATTTT. Residues: CASSEHTQYF.